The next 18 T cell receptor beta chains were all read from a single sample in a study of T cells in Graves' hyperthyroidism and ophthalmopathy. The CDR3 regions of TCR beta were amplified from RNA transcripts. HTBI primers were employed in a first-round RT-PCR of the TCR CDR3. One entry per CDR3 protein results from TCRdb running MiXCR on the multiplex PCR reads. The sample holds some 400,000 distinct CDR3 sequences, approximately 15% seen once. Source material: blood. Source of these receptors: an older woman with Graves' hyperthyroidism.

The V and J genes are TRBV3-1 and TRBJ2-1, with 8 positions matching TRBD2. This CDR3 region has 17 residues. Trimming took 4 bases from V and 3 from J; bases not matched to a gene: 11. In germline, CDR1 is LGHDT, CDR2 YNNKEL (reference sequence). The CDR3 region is CASSPLTRSGSYNEQFF. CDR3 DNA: TGTGCCAGCAGCCCACTTACCCGAAGCGGGAGCTACAATGAGCAGTTCTTC.

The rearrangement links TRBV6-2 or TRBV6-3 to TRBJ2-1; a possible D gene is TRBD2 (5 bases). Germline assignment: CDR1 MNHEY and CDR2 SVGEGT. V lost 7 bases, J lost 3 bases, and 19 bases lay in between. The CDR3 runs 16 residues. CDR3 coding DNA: TGTGCCAGCACCAAGAGTCTGGGAGATGGCTACAATGAGCAGTTCTTC. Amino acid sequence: CASTKSLGDGYNEQFF.

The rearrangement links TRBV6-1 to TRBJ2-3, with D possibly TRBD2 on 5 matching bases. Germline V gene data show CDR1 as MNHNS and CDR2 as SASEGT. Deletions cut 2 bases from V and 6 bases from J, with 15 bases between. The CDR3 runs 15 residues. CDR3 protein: CASSELAPQRDTQYF. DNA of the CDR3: TGTGCCAGCAGTGAATTAGCGCCACAACGGGATACGCAGTATTTT.

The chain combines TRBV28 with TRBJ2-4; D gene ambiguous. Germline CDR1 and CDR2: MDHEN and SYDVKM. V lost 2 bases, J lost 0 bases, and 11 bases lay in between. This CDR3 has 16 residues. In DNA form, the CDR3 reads TGTGCCAGCAGTTTACTGCGGCAACTAGCCAAAAACATTCAGTACTTC. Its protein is CASSLLRQLAKNIQYF.

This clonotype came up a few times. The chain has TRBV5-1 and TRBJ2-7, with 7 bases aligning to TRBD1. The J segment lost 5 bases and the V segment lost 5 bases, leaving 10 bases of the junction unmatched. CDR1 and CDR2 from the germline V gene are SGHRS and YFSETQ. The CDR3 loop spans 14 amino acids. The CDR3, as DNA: TGCGCCAGCAGAGGGACAGCTCTCGGGGACGAGCAGTACTTC. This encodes CASRGTALGDEQYF. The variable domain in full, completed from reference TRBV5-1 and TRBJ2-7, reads KAGVTQTPRYLIKTRGQQVTLSCSPISGHRSVSWYQQTPGQGLQFLFEYFSETQRNKGNFPGRFSGRQFSNSRSEMNVSTLELGDSALYLCASRGTALGDEQYFGPGTRLTVT.

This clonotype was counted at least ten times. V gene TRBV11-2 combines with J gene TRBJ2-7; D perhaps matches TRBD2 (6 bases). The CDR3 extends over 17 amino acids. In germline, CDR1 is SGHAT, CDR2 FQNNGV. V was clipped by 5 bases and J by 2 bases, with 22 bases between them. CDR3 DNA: TGTGCCAGCAGCGCGACCGGCCAAAGGGGAGGCGCCTACGAGCAGTACTTC. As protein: CASSATGQRGGAYEQYF.

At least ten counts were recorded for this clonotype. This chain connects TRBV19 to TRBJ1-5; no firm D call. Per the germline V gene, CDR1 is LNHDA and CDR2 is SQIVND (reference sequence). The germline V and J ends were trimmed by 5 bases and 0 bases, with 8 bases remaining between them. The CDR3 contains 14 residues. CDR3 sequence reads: CASSLRPSNQPQHF. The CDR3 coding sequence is TGTGCCAGTAGTCTTCGACCTAGCAATCAGCCCCAGCATTTT.

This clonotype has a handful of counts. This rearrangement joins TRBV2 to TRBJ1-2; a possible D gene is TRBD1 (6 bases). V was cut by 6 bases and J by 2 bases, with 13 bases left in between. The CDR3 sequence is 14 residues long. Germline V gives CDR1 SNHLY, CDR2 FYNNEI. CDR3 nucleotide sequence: TGTGCCAGCAGCCAAGGCAGGGGAAACTATGGCTACACCTTC. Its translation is CASSQGRGNYGYTF. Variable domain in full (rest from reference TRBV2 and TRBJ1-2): EPEVTQTPSHQVTQMGQEVILRCVPISNHLYFYWYRQILGQKVEFLVSFYNNEISEKSEIFDDQFSVERPDGSNFTLKIRSTKLEDSAMYFCASSQGRGNYGYTFGSGTRLTVV.

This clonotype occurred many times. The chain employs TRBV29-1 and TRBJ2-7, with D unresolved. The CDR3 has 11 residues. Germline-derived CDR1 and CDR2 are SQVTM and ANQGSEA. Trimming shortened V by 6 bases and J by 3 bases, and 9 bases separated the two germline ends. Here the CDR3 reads CSVTNLYEQYF. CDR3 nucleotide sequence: TGCAGCGTGACCAACCTCTACGAGCAGTACTTC.

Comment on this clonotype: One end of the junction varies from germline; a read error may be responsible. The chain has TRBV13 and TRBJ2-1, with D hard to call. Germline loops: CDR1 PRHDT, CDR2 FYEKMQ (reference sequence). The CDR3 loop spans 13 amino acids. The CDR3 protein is CGSGLGTFGEQFF. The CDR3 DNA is TGCGGCTCAGGTCTAGGCACCTTTGGTGAGCAGTTCTTC.

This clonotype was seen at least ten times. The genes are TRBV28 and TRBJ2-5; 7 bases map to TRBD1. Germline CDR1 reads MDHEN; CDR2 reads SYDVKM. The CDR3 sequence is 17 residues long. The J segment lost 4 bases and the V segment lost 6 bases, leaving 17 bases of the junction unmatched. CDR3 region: CASRETGWGRERETQYF. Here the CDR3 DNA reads TGTGCCAGCAGGGAGACAGGGTGGGGGCGTGAGAGAGAGACCCAGTACTTC.

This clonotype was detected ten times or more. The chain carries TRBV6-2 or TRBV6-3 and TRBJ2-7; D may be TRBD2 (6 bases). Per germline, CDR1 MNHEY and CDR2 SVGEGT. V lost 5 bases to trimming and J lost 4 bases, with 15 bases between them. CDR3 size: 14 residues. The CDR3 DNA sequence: TGTGCCAGCAGTCCCCGACTAGGGCGGTACGAGCAGTACTTC. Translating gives CASSPRLGRYEQYF.

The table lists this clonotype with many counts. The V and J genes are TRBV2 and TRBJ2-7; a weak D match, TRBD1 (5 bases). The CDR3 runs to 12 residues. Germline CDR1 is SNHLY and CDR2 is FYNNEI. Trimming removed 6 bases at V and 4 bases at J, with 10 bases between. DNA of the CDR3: TGTGCCAGCAGATTTCAGGGATACGAGCAGTACTTC. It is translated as CASRFQGYEQYF. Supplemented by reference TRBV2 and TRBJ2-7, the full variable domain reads EPEVTQTPSHQVTQMGQEVILRCVPISNHLYFYWYRQILGQKVEFLVSFYNNEISEKSEIFDDQFSVERPDGSNFTLKIRSTKLEDSAMYFCASRFQGYEQYFGPGTRLTVT.

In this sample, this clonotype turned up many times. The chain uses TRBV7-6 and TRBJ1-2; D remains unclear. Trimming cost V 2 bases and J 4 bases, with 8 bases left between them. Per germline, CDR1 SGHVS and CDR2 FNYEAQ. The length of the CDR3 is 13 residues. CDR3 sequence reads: CASSLKDGYGYTF. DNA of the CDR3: TGTGCCAGCAGCTTAAAGGACGGCTATGGCTACACCTTC.

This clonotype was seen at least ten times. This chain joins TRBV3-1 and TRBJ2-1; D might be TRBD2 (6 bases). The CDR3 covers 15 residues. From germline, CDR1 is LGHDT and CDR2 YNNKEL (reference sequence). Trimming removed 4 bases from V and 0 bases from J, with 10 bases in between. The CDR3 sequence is CASSPRLDSYNEQFF. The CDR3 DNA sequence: TGTGCCAGCAGCCCCCGACTAGACTCCTACAATGAGCAGTTCTTC.

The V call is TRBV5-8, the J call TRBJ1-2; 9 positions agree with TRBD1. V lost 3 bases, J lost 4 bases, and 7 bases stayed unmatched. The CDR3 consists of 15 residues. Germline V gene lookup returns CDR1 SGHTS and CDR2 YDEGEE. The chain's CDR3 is CASSYRQGETYGYTF. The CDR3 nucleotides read TGTGCCAGCAGCTATAGACAGGGGGAGACCTATGGCTACACCTTC.

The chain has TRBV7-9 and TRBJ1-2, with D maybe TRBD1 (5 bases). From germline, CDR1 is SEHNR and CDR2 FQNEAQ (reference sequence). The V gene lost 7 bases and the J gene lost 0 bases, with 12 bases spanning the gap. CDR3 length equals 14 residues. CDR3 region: CASNRGTANYGYTF. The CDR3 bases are TGTGCCAGCAACCGGGGGACGGCTAACTATGGCTACACCTTC. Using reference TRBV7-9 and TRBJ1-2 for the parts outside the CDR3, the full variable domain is DTGVSQNPRHKITKRGQNVTFRCDPISEHNRLYWYRQTLGQGPEFLTYFQNEAQLEKSRLLSDRFSAERPKGSFSTLEIQRTEQGDSAMYLCASNRGTANYGYTFGSGTRLTVV.

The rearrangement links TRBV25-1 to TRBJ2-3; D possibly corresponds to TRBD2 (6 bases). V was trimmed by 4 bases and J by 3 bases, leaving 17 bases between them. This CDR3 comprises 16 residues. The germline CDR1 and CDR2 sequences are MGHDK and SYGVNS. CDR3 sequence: CASSAGTSLLTDTQYF. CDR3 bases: TGTGCCAGCAGTGCCGGGACTTCCTTACTGACAGATACGCAGTATTTT.